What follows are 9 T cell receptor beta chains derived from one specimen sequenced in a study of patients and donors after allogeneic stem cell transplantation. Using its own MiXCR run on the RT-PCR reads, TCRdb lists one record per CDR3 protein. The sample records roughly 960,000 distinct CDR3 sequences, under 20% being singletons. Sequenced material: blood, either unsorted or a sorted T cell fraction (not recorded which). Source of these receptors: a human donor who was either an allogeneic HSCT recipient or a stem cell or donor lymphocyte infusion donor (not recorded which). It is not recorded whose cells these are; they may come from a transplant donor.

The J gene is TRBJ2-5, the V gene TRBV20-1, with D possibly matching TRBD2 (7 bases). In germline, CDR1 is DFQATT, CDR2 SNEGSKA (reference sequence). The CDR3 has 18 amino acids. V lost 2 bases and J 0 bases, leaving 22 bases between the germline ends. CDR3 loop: CSARSSRERGVDQETQYF. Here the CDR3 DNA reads TGCAGTGCTAGATCATCGCGGGAGAGGGGGGTGGACCAAGAGACCCAGTACTTC.

CDR3 sequence: CASSRQTGTTGYTF. For the CDR3, the DNA is TGTGCCAGCAGCCGACAGACAGGGACCACGGGCTACACCTTC. The gene calls are TRBV3-1 and TRBJ1-2; TRBD1 aligns across 7 bases. In germline, CDR1 is LGHDT, CDR2 YNNKEL (reference sequence). The junction had 10 bases not matched to a gene; V was cut back by 4 bases and J by 8 bases. The CDR3 contains 14 residues.

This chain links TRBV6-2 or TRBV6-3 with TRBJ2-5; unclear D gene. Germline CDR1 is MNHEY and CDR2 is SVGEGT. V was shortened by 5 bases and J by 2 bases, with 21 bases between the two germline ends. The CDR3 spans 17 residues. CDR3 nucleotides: TGTGCCAGCAGTGACCGGACCGCCCGTCCCCATCAAGAGACCCAGTACTTC. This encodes CASSDRTARPHQETQYF.

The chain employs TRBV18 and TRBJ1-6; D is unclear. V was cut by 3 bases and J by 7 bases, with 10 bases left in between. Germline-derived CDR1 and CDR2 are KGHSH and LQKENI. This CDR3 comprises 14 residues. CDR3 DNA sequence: TGTGCCAGCTCACCCTGGACCGAGAATTCACCCCTCCACTTT. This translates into CASSPWTENSPLHF.

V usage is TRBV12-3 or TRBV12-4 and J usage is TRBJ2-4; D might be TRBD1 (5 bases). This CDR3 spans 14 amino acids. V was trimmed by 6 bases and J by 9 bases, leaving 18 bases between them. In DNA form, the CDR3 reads TGTGCCAGCAGCCCAGGGCCACAGGCTGCCATTCAGTACTTC. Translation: CASSPGPQAAIQYF.

The DNA of the CDR3 is TGCAGTGCTACCCAGACAGAATCCTACGAGCAGTACTTC. It encodes CSATQTESYEQYF. This chain connects TRBV20-1 to TRBJ2-7; possible D gene TRBD1, 5 bases. Germline-derived CDR1 and CDR2 are DFQATT and SNEGSKA (reference sequence). The CDR3 sequence is 13 residues long. V lost 4 bases, J lost 1 base, and 11 bases lay in between.

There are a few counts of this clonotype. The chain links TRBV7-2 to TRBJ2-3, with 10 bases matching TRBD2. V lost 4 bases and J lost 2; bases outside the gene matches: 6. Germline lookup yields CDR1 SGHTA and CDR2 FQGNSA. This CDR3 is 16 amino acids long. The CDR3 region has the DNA TGTGCCAGCAGCTATTTAGCGGGGGGTCCCACAGATACGCAGTATTTT. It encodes CASSYLAGGPTDTQYF.

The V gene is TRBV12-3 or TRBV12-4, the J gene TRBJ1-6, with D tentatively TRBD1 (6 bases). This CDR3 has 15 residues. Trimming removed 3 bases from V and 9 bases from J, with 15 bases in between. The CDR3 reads CASSFEGGRISPLHF. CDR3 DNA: TGTGCCAGCAGTTTTGAAGGGGGTAGGATTTCACCCCTCCACTTT.

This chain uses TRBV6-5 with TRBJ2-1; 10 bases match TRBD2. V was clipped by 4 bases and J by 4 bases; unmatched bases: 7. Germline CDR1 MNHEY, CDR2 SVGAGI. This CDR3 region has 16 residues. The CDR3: CASSSFGLADYNEQFF. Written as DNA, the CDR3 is TGTGCCAGCAGTTCATTCGGACTAGCGGATTACAATGAGCAGTTCTTC.